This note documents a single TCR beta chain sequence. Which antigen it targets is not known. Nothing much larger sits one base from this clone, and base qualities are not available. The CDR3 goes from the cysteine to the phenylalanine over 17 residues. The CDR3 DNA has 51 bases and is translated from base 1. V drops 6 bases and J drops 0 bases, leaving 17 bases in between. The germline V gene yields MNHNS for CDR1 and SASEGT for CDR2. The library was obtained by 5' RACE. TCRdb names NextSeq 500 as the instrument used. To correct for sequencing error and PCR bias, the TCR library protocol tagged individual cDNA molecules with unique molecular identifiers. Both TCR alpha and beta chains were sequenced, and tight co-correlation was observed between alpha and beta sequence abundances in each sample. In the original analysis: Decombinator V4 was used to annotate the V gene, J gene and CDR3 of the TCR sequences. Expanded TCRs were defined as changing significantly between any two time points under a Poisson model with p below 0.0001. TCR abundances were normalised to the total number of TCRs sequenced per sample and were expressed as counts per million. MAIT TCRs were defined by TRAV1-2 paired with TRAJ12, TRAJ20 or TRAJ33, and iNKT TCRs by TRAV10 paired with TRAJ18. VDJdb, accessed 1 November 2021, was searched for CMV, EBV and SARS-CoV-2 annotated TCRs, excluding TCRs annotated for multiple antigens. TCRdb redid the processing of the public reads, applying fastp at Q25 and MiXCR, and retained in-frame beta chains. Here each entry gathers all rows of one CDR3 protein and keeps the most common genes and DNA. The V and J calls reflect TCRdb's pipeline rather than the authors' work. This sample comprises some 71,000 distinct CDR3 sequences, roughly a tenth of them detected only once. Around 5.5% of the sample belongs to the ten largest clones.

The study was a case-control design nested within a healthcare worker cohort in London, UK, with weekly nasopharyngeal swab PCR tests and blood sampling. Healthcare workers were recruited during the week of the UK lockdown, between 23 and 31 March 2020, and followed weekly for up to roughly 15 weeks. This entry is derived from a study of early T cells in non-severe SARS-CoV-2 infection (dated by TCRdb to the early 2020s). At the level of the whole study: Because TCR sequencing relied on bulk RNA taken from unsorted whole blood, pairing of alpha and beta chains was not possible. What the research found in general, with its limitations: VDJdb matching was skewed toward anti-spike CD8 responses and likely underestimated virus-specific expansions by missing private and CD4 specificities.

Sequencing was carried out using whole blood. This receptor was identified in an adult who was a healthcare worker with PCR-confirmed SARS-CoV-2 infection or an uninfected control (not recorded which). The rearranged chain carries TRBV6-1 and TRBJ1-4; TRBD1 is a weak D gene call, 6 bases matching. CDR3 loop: CASSLHEGGATNEKLFF. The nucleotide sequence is TGTGCCAGCAGCCTCCATGAAGGGGGAGCAACTAATGAAAAACTGTTTTTT.